The clone carrying this T cell receptor (beta chain) appeared many times. As yet, its antigen is unknown. This sample is part of a study of blood T cells in healthy people across ages. Study-level information: In model experiments, template switching was able to capture about one barcoded beta molecule for every two T cells that were present. Study-level results: Across the age range, TCR beta diversity per million T cells fell in a roughly linear way. The study could not conclusively compare naive and antigen-experienced cells, given its unsorted PBMCs.

Through a sample-barcoded 5' primer and a J-beta primer mix, a second PCR was run for roughly 6 to 11 cycles. TCRdb re-derived calls from the 5' RACE reads in MiXCR, one entry per CDR3 protein. The sample includes around 1.7 million distinct CDR3 sequences, 28% of them seen just once. The sequence came from a woman aged 25 to 39 in good health. The source material was blood.

This chain's CDR3 is CASSYGESNYEQYF. In nucleotides, the CDR3 is TGTGCCAGCAGTTACGGGGAGAGCAACTACGAGCAGTACTTC. The J gene is TRBJ2-7, the V gene TRBV6-5; maybe TRBD2 (5 bases). Germline lookup yields CDR1 MNHEY and CDR2 SVGAGI. The CDR3 covers 14 residues. V shed 2 bases and J shed 3 bases, with 11 bases lying between them.